This T cell receptor (beta chain) was profiled in a study of T cell repertoires in cytomegalovirus infection. TCRdb fed the reads into MiXCR, producing one record per CDR3 protein. The data hold around 290,000 distinct CDR3 sequences, with about a quarter observed a single time. Per the germline V gene, CDR1 is MDHEN and CDR2 is SYDVKM. The CDR3 has 12 amino acids. Trimming stripped 8 bases from V and 1 base from J, with 9 bases between. J is TRBJ2-7 and V is TRBV28; no reliable D call. This clonotype was sampled from a human donor in good health (CMV status not recorded). Some clones in this sample may be carry-over from other donors' samples. Sequencing was performed on PBMCs. The CDR3 nucleotides read TGTGCCAGCGGCGTGGGGTCCTACGAGCAGTACTTC. This encodes CASGVGSYEQYF.